A selection of T cell receptor beta chains follows, all from one sample in a study of T cells after yellow fever vaccination. TCRdb re-derived calls from the 5' RACE reads in MiXCR, one entry per CDR3 protein. In the table there are 70,000 to 80,000 distinct CDR3 sequences, roughly 7% of which are singletons. Sequences were derived from CD8+ T cells sorted from PBMCs, sampled approximately 11 days after the first yellow fever vaccination. These receptors were obtained from a man younger than 35 who received the YFV17D yellow fever vaccine. Each CDR3 is given without its conserved first and last residue.

CDR3 protein: ASGVSGLAGGPQH; V gene: TRBV12-3/TRBV12-4
CDR3 protein: AISGELSYEQY; V gene: TRBV10-3
CDR3 protein: ASSLVSGGRGRETQY; V gene: TRBV7-6
CDR3 protein: ASSLLPGQGSGANVLT; V gene: TRBV2
CDR3 protein: ASSFGPSNQPQH; V gene: TRBV12-3/TRBV12-4
CDR3 protein: ASSSLAGAQETQY; V gene: TRBV6-5
CDR3 protein: ASSLYGFLSNQPQH; V gene: TRBV5-5
CDR3 protein: ASSPPFLGGGEQY; V gene: TRBV5-5
CDR3 protein: ASSSGPPPEDTQY; V gene: TRBV7-2
CDR3 protein: ASSLVTGPYEQY; V gene: TRBV7-9
CDR3 protein: ATSEKRGADTQY; V gene: TRBV24-1
CDR3 protein: SVEAAGSDTEAF; V gene: TRBV29-1
CDR3 protein: ASSQDSTSRTRDTQY; V gene: TRBV4-3
CDR3 protein: ASSFTPRGEDGYT; V gene: TRBV12-3/TRBV12-4
CDR3 protein: ASSYPGTSVNEQF; V gene: TRBV6-2/TRBV6-3
CDR3 protein: ASRPLTSGGIKEQF; V gene: TRBV4-1
CDR3 protein: ASSRRQGKETQY; V gene: TRBV4-1
CDR3 protein: ASSQRPELYNEQF; V gene: TRBV4-1